This T cell receptor beta chain comes out of a study of T cells in Graves' hyperthyroidism and ophthalmopathy (dated by TCRdb to 2018 to 2020). Notes on the research overall: Peripheral blood samples were taken at the time of initial diagnosis, prior to any treatment. To identify distinguishing TCR V-J signatures, a discovery cohort of some 99 patients was used, comprising 43 with Graves' ophthalmopathy and 57 with stable Graves' hyperthyroidism. Prospective prediction of ophthalmopathy was tested in an independent validation cohort consisting of fewer than 20 hyperthyroidism patients and around 16 patients who later progressed to ophthalmopathy. The 100 discovery patients were divided at random into training and test sets in a 7:3 ratio. In addition, the study compared T-cell repertoires in thyroid tissue and in blood from five or six Graves' hyperthyroidism patients. After blood sampling, hyperthyroidism patients were treated with methimazole at a starting dose of 30 mg daily, and ophthalmopathy patients were treated with high-dose intravenous methylprednisolone. The paper reports TCR Vbeta CDR3 sequencing of some 140 peripheral blood samples: around 45 ophthalmopathy, 70 to 85 hyperthyroidism and around 17 progressor patients.

A patient counted as having stable Graves' hyperthyroidism if no progression to ophthalmopathy occurred over 18 months of follow-up. Hyperthyroidism patients were newly diagnosed, with disease duration under 2 months, and aged 18 to 65 years. The study excluded patients with uncontrolled infections, other autoimmune diseases, pregnancy or lactation. Diagnoses relied on clinical symptoms, serum thyroxine and TRAb, thyroid ultrasound and orbital computed tomography. PBMCs were separated from 7.5 to 10 ml of fresh peripheral blood using Ficoll-Paque density gradient centrifugation. Total RNA was extracted using Trizol reagent, and RNA quality was assessed on an Agilent 2100 Bioanalyzer. The TCR beta CDR3 regions were amplified from the RNA transcripts. For the first round of RT-PCR on the TCR CDR3, the HTBI primer set was used together with the Qiagen OneStep RT-PCR kit. The libraries were constructed in a second round of multiplex PCR and then size-selected and purified. The libraries were sequenced on an Illumina HiSeq2000 using paired-end 100 bp reads. As for the authors' bioinformatics: SOAPnuke was used to process the raw data, removing reads that contained adapters or uncalled bases, had a mean Phred below 15, or lacked an exact match to the constant primer or identifier. High-quality paired reads were merged using COPE v1.2.5, and each unique nucleotide sequence was defined as a clonotype. MiTCR v1.1 was used to align clonotypes to the IMGT TRBV, TRBD and TRBJ reference segments. Analysis was restricted to V-J combinations with a frequency above 0.0001, which covered roughly 99% of repertoires. A TCS score was defined as the ratio between F50 (clonal expansion) and ExV (chaos), using BLOSUM62-based TCRdist between CDR3 peptides within each V-J. Welch's t-statistics and random forest reduced around 550 V-J features to 13, which were used in a naive Bayes classifier (R e1071). The public sequencing data were trimmed at Q25 with fastp and processed into clonotypes with MiXCR by TCRdb, which kept only in-frame beta chains. Each entry is one CDR3 protein sequence, shown with its most common DNA and genes. These V and J calls rely on TCRdb rather than the paper's analysis. The sample data list 600,000 to 650,000 distinct CDR3 sequences, and around 16% of these were observed just once. Together, the top ten hold approximately 3.9% of the sample.

This clonotype came up many times. Its antigen remains undetermined. There are no base qualities to consult, and no much larger clone falls within one base. The CDR3 spans 15 residues, from the cysteine through the phenylalanine. Just the 45-base CDR3 DNA is kept, in frame starting at base 1. Relative to germline, V is 2 bases shorter and J is 2 bases shorter, with 11 bases between their ends. CDR1 MDHEN and CDR2 SYDVKM are derived from the germline V gene. Broad study findings and their caveats: No statistical method was used to set the sample size in advance, and investigators knew the group allocation. In cross-validation, a model built on a 13 V-J signature told ophthalmopathy apart from stable hyperthyroidism with under 90% sensitivity and about 81% specificity, and in testing the same model reached 80%/75%. Most expanded thyroid clonotypes (frequency above 0.001) were also detected in blood, suggesting blood repertoires may reflect thyroid immune responses. During validation, the model predicted progression to ophthalmopathy a median of about 6.5 months ahead of onset, with approximately 71% sensitivity and almost 75% specificity.

This sequence was found in a woman aged 25 to 39 with Graves' hyperthyroidism. The sample was blood. The receptor chain draws on TRBV28 and TRBJ2-3; tentative D gene TRBD2, with 6 bases matching. The CDR3 corresponds to CASSLLAGTTDTQYF. The sequence in DNA is TGTGCCAGCAGTTTACTGGCGGGAACCACAGATACGCAGTATTTT.